The clone carrying this T cell receptor (beta chain) was seen a handful of times. The antigen remains undetermined. The entry originates in a study of T-cell reconstitution after alpha-beta-depleted transplantation in children. Trimming stripped 0 bases from V and 8 bases from J, with 17 bases between. The germline V gene encodes CDR1 SGHRS and CDR2 YFSETQ. The CDR3 is 15 residues long. The study's findings and limits: Alpha-beta T cells about two months after transplant reportedly derived from several hundred expanded graft clones.

Preparing the TCRbeta library involved the use of unique molecular identifiers. TCRdb called the PCR reads again in MiXCR, with one record for every CDR3 protein. The data hold about 900,000 distinct CDR3 sequences, with roughly 31% observed a single time. V and J are TRBV5-1 and TRBJ2-5, with a weak D call TRBD2 (7 bases). Sample: PBMCs, mostly from graft donor cells, taken 360 days after TCRalphabeta/CD19-depleted stem cell transplant. The TCR was taken from a boy less than two years old who had a stem cell transplant for SCID, so the T cells may come from the graft donor. The CDR3 nucleotides read TGCGCCAGCAGCTTGGTTACAGGGAAAGCGGGAACCCAGTACTTC. Translation: CASSLVTGKAGTQYF.